This T cell receptor (beta chain) came from a study of cytomegalovirus exposure and HLA in healthy donors (dated by TCRdb to about 2017). Turning to the overall study: According to a later analysis, the 100 to 150 validation repertoires were produced on the same platform as the roughly 700 repertoires of the first cohort. To predict cytomegalovirus infection status, the study brought together high-throughput TCR immunosequencing, statistical association of individual TCRs with disease status, and machine learning. The study aimed to test whether cataloging public T cell receptors could reveal signatures of past pathogen exposure. Along with the approximately 670-subject first cohort, a separate validation cohort of over 90 different subjects was used.

This clone has just one count. Its antigen is still unknown. Within one base of it there is no much larger clone, and no base qualities were kept. Overall results and qualifications from the work: The validation cohort had no HLA typing available for a later analysis, so co-occurrence within that cohort was assessed over all 110 or so repertoires. In both the original and validation cohorts, the classifier was reported to diagnose cytomegalovirus status with high specificity and sensitivity. According to the authors, the approach could potentially be generalized to other disease states and immunological phenotypes. Across donors, most TCR sequences were observed very rarely, whereas some public TCRs were present in many individuals. In vitro tests confirmed that three of the cytomegalovirus-associated TCR beta chains recognize cytomegalovirus antigens. Subsequent analysis determined that TCRs grouped into clusters in the first cohort also showed a tendency toward co-occurrence across the 90 to 150 validation repertoires, and 85% to 95% of cluster scores exceeded 0. The study gave a list of about 160 TCR beta chains associated with cytomegalovirus.

Separate from the roughly 700-subject first cohort, the validation cohort of 95 to 150 subjects was the group to which the donors belonged. The CDR1 and CDR2 encoded by the germline V gene are SGDLS and YYNGEE. Taken from cysteine to phenylalanine, the CDR3 has 15 residues. The read is trimmed to its CDR3 DNA, 45 bases read in frame from base 1. Cut back by 0 bases and 3 bases, the V and J ends lie 13 bases apart. The library was prepared using the immunoSEQ multiplex PCR assay. The paper's processing steps were these. A statistical classification framework was built for diagnosing cytomegalovirus status from the catalog of TCR beta chain sequences. In TCRdb, the immuneACCESS table is reduced to in-frame sequences with V and J assigned. These tables do not hold every clone; where another copy was compared, an unresolved V gene accounts for under half, and the others remain unexplained. Clone size and the V and J calls come from that table; the DNA yielded D and trimming. Counted in this sample were some 260,000 clones; roughly 91% of them appeared once. The ten top clones hold under 4% of the sample.

Sequencing used PBMCs. The chain is assembled from TRBV9 and TRBJ2-7, with the identity of the D gene unclear. The source is a woman aged 25 to 39 in good health and CMV-seronegative. The CDR3 region: CASSVGWARDYEQYF. The nucleotide sequence reads TGTGCCAGCAGCGTAGGGTGGGCTAGAGACTACGAGCAGTACTTC.